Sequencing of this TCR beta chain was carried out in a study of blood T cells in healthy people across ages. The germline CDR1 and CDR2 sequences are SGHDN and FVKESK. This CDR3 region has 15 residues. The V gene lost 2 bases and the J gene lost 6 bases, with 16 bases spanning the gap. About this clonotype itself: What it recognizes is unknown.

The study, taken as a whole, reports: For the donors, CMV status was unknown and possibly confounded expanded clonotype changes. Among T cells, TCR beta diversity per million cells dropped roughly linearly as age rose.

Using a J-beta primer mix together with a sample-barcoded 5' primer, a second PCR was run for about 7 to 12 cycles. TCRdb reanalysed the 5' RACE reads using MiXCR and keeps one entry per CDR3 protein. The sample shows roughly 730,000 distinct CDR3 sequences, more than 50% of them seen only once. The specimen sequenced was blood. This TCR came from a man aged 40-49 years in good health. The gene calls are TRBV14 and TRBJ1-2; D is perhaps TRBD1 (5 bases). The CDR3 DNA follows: TGTGCCAGCAGCCAACTGGTTACAGGCAAGGATGGCTACACCTTC. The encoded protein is CASSQLVTGKDGYTF.